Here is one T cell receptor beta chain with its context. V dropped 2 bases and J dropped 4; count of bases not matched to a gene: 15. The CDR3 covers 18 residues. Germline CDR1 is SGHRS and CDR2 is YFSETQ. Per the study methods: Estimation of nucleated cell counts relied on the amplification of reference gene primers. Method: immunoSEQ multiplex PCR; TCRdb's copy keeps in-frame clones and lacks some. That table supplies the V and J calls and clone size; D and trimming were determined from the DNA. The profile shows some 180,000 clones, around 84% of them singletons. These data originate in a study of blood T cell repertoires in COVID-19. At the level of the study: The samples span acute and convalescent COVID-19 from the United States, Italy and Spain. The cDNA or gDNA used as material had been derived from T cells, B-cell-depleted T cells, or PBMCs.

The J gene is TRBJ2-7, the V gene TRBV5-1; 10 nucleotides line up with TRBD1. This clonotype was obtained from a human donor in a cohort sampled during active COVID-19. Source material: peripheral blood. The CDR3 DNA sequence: TGCGCCAGCAGCTTTGACAGGGGGCTACTGGCGGGAGGATACGAGCAGTACTTC. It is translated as CASSFDRGLLAGGYEQYF. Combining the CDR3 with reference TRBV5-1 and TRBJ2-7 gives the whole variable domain KAGVTQTPRYLIKTRGQQVTLSCSPISGHRSVSWYQQTPGQGLQFLFEYFSETQRNKGNFPGRFSGRQFSNSRSEMNVSTLELGDSALYLCASSFDRGLLAGGYEQYFGPGTRLTVT.